This TCR beta chain came from a study of T cells in Graves' hyperthyroidism and ophthalmopathy. Study-level results: The model predicted ophthalmopathy a median approximately 6.3 months before onset.

This clonotype has ten or more counts. As yet, its antigen is unknown. Template material for amplifying TCR beta CDR3 regions consisted of RNA transcripts. TCR CDR3 regions were first amplified by RT-PCR with HTBI primers. TCRdb re-called the multiplex PCR reads with MiXCR, one entry per CDR3 protein. The sample holds around 620,000 distinct CDR3 sequences; 12% to 15% are singletons and the top ten take approximately 6.4%. The length of the CDR3 is 16 residues. Germline assignment: CDR1 MNHNS and CDR2 SASEGT. V lost 5 bases to trimming and J lost 0 bases, with 15 bases between them. Input material: blood. The V gene is TRBV6-1, the J gene TRBJ2-3, with D perhaps being TRBD1 or TRBD2 (5 bases each). This receptor was identified in a woman between 18 and 29 years old with Graves' ophthalmopathy. This CDR3 is CASSYGAQSSTDTQYF. CDR3 sequence (DNA): TGTGCCAGCAGTTACGGGGCCCAATCTAGCACAGATACGCAGTATTTT.